These T cell receptor beta chains were read from a single sample in a study of blood T cell repertoires in COVID-19. Assay: immunoSEQ multiplex PCR; the TCRdb copy retains only in-frame clones and omits some. The sample includes fewer than 350,000 clones, about 89% of them seen just once. The sequenced material came from peripheral blood. The receptors shown here come from a man aged 40-49 years with active or convalescent COVID-19. The CDR3 runs from the conserved cysteine through the conserved F or W. The D gene is left open where the match is weak. Not all rows give a size; the values are once, few, many and, for expanded clones, a class.

J gene: TRBJ2-7
CDR3 length: 16
clone size: -
D gene: -
V gene: TRBV7-9
CDR3 protein: CASSFPTDLGGYEQYF
CDR3 DNA: TGTGCCAGCAGCTTCCCCACAGACTTAGGGGGCTACGAGCAGTACTTC

J gene: TRBJ2-1
CDR3 length: 13
clone size: -
D gene: -
V gene: TRBV7-2
CDR3 protein: CASSLPPTHEQFF
CDR3 DNA: TGTGCCAGCAGCTTGCCCCCTACGCATGAGCAGTTCTTC

J gene: TRBJ2-7
CDR3 length: 15
clone size: -
D gene: TRBD1
V gene: TRBV18
CDR3 protein: CASSPPQGAGYEQYF
CDR3 DNA: TGTGCCAGCTCACCACCACAGGGGGCCGGATACGAGCAGTACTTC

J gene: TRBJ1-5
CDR3 length: 13
clone size: -
D gene: TRBD1
V gene: TRBV6-5
CDR3 protein: CASRGTGDQPQHF
CDR3 DNA: TGTGCCAGCAGGGGGACAGGGGATCAGCCCCAGCATTTT

J gene: TRBJ2-5
CDR3 length: 17
clone size: -
D gene: TRBD1
V gene: TRBV28
CDR3 protein: CASSFGDRGIRGETQYF
CDR3 DNA: TGTGCCAGCAGTTTTGGGGACAGGGGGATTAGGGGAGAGACCCAGTACTTC

J gene: TRBJ1-2
CDR3 length: 13
clone size: -
D gene: TRBD1
V gene: TRBV14
CDR3 protein: CASMNSGGSSYTF
CDR3 DNA: TGTGCCAGCATGAACTCAGGGGGCTCAAGCTACACCTTC

J gene: TRBJ2-5
CDR3 length: 13
clone size: once
D gene: -
V gene: TRBV10-1
CDR3 protein: CASSGVAGSAQYF
CDR3 DNA: TGCGCCAGCAGTGGCGTGGCGGGTTCGGCCCAGTACTTC

J gene: TRBJ2-1
CDR3 length: 15
clone size: -
D gene: TRBD2
V gene: TRBV27
CDR3 protein: CASSLTSGGFREQFF
CDR3 DNA: TGTGCCAGCAGTTTGACTAGCGGGGGGTTTCGTGAGCAGTTCTTC

J gene: TRBJ2-1
CDR3 length: 15
clone size: -
D gene: -
V gene: TRBV10-1
CDR3 protein: CASSDGTAGFHEQFF
CDR3 DNA: TGCGCCAGCAGTGATGGGACGGCGGGGTTCCATGAGCAGTTCTTC

J gene: TRBJ2-5
CDR3 length: 12
clone size: -
D gene: -
V gene: TRBV11-2
CDR3 protein: CASRTIQETQYF
CDR3 DNA: TGTGCCAGCAGGACAATCCAAGAGACCCAGTACTTC